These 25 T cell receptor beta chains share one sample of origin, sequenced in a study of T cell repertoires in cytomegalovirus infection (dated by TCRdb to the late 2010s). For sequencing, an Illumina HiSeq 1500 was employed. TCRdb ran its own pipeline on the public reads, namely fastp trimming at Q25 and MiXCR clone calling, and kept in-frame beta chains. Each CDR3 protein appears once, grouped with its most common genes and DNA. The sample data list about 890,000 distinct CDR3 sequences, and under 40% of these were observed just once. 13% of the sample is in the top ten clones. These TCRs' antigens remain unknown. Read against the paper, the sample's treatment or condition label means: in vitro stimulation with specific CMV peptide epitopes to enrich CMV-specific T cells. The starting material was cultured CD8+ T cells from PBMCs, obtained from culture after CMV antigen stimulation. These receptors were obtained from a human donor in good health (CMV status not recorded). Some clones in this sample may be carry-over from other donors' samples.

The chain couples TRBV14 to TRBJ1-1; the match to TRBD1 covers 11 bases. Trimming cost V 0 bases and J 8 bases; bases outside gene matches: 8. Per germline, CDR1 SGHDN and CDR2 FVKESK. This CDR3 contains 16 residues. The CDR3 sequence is CASSQEQGQGAEEAFF. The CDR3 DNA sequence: TGTGCCAGCAGCCAAGAGCAAGGACAGGGGGCAGAGGAAGCTTTCTTT.

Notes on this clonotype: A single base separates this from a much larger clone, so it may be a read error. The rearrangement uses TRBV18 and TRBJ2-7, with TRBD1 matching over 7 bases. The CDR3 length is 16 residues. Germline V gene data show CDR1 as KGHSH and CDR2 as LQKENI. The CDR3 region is CVSSPLGQLQIYEQYF. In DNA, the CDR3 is TGTGTCAGCTCACCATTGGGACAGCTTCAGATCTACGAGCAGTACTTC.

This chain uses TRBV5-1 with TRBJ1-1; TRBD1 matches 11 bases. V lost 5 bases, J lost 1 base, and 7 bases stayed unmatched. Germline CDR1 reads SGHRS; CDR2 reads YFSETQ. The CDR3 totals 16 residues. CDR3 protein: CASSWTGGNRNTEAFF. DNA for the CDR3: TGCGCCAGCAGTTGGACAGGGGGCAACCGGAACACTGAAGCTTTCTTT.

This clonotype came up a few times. The DNA for the CDR3 is TGCGCCAGCAGCCAAGATTTTAGGGACACGCATGACTACGAGCAGTACTTC. Translation gives CASSQDFRDTHDYEQYF. J is TRBJ2-7 and V is TRBV4-1; maybe TRBD1 (6 bases). This CDR3 contains 17 residues. V lost 0 bases to trimming and J lost 3 bases, with 18 bases between them. Germline assignment: CDR1 MGHRA and CDR2 YSYEKL.

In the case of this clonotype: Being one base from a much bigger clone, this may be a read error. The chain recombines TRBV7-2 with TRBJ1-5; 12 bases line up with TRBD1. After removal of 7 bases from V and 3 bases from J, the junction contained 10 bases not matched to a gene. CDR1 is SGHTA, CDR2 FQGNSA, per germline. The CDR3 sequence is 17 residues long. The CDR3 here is CASNWWGTGGSNQPQHF. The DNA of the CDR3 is TGTGCCAGCAACTGGTGGGGGACAGGGGGCTCCAATCAGCCCCAGCATTTT.

This CDR3 is CASSWVVGEQYF. The DNA of the CDR3 is TGTGCCAGTTCGTGGGTGGTAGGCGAGCAGTACTTC. This chain joins TRBV6-1 and TRBJ2-7; D uncertain. This CDR3 comprises 12 residues. V was pared by 9 bases and J by 6 bases, with 15 bases between. Per germline, CDR1 MNHNS and CDR2 SASEGT.

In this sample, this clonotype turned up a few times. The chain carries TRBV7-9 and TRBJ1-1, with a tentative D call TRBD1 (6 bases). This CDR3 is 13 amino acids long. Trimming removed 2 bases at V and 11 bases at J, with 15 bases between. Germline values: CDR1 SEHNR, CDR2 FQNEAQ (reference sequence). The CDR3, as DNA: TGTGCCAGCAGCTTACCAGGGGACCCCTATGCTTTCTTT. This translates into CASSLPGDPYAFF. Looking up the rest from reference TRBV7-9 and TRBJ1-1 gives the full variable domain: DTGVSQNPRHKITKRGQNVTFRCDPISEHNRLYWYRQTLGQGPEFLTYFQNEAQLEKSRLLSDRFSAERPKGSFSTLEIQRTEQGDSAMYLCASSLPGDPYAFFGQGTRLTVV.

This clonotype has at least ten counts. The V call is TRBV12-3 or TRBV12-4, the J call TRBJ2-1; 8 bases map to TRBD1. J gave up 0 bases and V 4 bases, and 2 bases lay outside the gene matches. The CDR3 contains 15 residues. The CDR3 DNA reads TGTGCCAGCAGTTACAGGGGGAGCTCCTACAATGAGCAGTTCTTC. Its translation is CASSYRGSSYNEQFF.

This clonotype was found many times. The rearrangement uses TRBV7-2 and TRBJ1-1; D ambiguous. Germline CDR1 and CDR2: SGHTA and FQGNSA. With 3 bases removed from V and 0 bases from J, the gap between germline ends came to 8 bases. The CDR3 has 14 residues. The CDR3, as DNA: TGTGCCAGCAGCTTCGGCCGGGTGAACACTGAAGCTTTCTTT. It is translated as CASSFGRVNTEAFF.

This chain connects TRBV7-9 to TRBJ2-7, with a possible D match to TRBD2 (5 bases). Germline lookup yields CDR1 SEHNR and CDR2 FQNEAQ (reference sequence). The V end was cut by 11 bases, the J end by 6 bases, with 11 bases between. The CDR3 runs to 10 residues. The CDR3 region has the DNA TGTGCCCCAGAAGGAGGCGAGCAGTACTTC. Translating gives CAPEGGEQYF.

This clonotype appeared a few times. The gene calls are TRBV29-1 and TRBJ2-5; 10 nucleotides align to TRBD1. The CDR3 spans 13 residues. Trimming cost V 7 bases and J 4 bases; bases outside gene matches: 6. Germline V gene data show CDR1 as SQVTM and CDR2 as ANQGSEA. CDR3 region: CSGMTGGPETQYF. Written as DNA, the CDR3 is TGCAGCGGTATGACAGGGGGCCCAGAGACCCAGTACTTC.

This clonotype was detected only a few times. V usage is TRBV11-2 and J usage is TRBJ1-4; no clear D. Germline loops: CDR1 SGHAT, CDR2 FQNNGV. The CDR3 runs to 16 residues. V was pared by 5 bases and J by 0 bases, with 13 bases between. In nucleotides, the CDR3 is TGTGCCAGCAGCCCTTGGACCTACGCAACTAATGAAAAACTGTTTTTT. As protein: CASSPWTYATNEKLFF.

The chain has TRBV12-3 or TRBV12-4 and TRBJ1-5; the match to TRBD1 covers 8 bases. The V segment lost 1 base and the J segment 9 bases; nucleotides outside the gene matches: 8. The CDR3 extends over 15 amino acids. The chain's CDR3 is CASSLGDRRGSPQHF. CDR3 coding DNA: TGTGCCAGCAGTTTAGGGGACAGGCGTGGGTCGCCCCAGCATTTT.

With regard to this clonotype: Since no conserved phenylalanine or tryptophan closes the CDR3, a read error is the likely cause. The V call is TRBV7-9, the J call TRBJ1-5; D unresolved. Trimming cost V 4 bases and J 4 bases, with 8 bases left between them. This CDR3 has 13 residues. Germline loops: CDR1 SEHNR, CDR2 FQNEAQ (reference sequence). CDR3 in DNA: TGTGCCAGCAGCTCTCAGCGAAATCAGCCCCAGCATTGT. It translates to CASSSQRNQPQHC.

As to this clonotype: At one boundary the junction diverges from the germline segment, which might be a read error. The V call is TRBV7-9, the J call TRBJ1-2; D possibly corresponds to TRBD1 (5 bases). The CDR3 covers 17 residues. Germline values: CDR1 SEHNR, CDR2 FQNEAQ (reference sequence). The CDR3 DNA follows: TGTGTCAGCAGACTTTCCCCGGACATCCGCACCTCCTATGGCTACACCTTC. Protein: CVSRLSPDIRTSYGYTF.

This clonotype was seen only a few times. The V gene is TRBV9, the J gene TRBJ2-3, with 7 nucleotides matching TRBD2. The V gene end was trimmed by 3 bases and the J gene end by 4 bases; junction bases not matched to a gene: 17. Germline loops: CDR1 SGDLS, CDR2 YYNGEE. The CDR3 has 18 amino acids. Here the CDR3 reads CASSGPTRAGDRSDTQYF. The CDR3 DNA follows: TGTGCCAGCAGCGGACCTACGAGGGCGGGGGACCGATCAGATACGCAGTATTTT. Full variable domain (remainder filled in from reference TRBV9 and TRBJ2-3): DSGVTQTPKHLITATGQRVTLRCSPRSGDLSVYWYQQSLDQGLQFLIQYYNGEERAKGNILERFSAQQFPDLHSELNLSSLELGDSALYFCASSGPTRAGDRSDTQYFGPGTRLTVL.

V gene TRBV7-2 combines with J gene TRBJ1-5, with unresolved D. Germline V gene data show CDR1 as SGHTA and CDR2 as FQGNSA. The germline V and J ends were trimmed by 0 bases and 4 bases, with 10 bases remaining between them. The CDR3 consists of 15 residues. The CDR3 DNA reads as TGTGCCAGCAGCTTAGCAACCGGGGTTAATCAGCCCCAGCATTTT. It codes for CASSLATGVNQPQHF.

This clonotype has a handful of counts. CDR3 region: CASSHPGGGLQPQHF. CDR3 DNA sequence: TGCGCCAGCAGCCACCCTGGGGGAGGACTCCAGCCCCAGCATTTT. This chain joins TRBV4-1 and TRBJ1-5; D is perhaps TRBD1 (5 bases). CDR3 size: 15 residues. The ends were cut back, 3 bases at V and 7 bases at J, with 16 bases in the middle. Germline V gene lookup returns CDR1 MGHRA and CDR2 YSYEKL.

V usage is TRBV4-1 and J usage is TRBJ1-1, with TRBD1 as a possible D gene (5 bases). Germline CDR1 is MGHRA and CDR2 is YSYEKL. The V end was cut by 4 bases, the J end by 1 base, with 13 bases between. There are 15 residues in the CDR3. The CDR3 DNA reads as TGCGCCAGCAGCCGAGTGACAGCATCGAACACTGAAGCTTTCTTT. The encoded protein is CASSRVTASNTEAFF.

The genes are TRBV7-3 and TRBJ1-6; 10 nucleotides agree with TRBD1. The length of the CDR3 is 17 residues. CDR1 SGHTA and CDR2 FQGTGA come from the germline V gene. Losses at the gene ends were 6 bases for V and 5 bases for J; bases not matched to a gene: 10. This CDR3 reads CASSFPGQGLDNSPLHF. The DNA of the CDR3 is TGTGCCAGCAGTTTCCCGGGACAGGGGCTTGATAATTCACCCCTCCACTTT.

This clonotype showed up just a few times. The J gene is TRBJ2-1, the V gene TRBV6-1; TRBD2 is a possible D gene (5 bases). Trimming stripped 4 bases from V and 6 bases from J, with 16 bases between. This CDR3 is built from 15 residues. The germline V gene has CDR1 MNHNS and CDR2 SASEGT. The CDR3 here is CASSVYSGLGNEQFF. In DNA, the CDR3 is TGTGCCAGCAGTGTGTACAGCGGTCTGGGCAATGAGCAGTTCTTC.

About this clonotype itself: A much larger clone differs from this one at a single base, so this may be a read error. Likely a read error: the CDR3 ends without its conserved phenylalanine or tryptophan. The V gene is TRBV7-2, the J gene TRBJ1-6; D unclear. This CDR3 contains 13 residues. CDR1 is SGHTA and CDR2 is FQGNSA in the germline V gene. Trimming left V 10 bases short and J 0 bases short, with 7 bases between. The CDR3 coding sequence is TGTGCCACCACGAGCTCCTATAATTCACCCCTCCACATT. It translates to CATTSSYNSPLHI.

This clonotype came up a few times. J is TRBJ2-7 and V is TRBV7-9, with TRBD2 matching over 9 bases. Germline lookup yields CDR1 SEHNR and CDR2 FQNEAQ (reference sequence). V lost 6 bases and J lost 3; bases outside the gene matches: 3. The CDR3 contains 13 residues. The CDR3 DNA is TGTGCCAGCAGTCAGACTAGCGGCTACGAGCAGTACTTC. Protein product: CASSQTSGYEQYF.

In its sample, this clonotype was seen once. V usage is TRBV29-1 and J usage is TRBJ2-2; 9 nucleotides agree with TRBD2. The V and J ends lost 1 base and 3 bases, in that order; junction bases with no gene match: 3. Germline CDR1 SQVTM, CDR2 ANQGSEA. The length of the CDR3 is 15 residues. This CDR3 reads CSVEGGLADTGELFF. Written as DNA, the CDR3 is TGCAGCGTTGAAGGGGGACTAGCAGACACCGGGGAGCTGTTTTTT.

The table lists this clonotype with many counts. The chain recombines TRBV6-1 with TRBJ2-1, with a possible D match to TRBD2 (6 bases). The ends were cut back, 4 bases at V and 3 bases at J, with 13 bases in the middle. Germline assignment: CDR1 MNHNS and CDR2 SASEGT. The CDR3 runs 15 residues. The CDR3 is CASSAGGSFYNEQFF. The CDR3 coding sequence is TGTGCCAGCAGTGCCGGAGGGTCTTTCTACAATGAGCAGTTCTTC.